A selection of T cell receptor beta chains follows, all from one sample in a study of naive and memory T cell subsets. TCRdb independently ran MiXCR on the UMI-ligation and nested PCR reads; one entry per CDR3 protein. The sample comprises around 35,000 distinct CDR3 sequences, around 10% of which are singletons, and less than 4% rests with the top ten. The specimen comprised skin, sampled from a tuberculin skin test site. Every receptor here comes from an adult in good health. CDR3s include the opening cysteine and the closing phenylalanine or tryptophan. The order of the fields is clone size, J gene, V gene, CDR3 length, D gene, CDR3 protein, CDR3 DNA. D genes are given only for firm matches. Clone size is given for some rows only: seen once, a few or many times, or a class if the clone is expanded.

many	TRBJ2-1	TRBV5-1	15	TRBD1	CATRSEGQSNNEQFF	TGCGCCACAAGGTCTGAGGGACAGAGCAACAATGAGCAGTTCTTC
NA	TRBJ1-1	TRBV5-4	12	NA	CASSATGREAFF	TGTGCCAGCAGCGCCACAGGGAGGGAAGCTTTCTTT
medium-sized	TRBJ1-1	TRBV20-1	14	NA	CSAGTASMNTEAFF	TGCAGTGCTGGTACAGCGAGTATGAACACTGAAGCTTTCTTT
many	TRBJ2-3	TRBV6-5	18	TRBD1	CASRTWGGDREWGDTQYF	TGTGCCAGCAGAACCTGGGGGGGGGACAGGGAATGGGGAGATACGCAGTATTTT
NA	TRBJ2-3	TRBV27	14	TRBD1	CASSSGQGLDTQYF	TGTGCCAGCAGTTCCGGACAGGGACTAGATACGCAGTATTTT
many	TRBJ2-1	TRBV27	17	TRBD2	CASSPAGGAGGPGEQFF	TGTGCCAGCAGCCCCGCCGGGGGAGCGGGAGGGCCCGGGGAGCAGTTCTTC
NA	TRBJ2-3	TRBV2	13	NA	CASKTDHTDTQYF	TGTGCCAGCAAGACAGATCACACAGATACGCAGTATTTT
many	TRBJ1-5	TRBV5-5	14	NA	CASSILDTYQPQHF	TGTGCCAGCAGCATTCTAGACACGTATCAGCCCCAGCATTTT
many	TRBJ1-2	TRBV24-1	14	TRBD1	CATSDSGQVYGYTF	TGTGCCACCAGTGATTCAGGACAGGTCTATGGCTACACCTTC
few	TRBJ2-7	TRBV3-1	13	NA	CASSSHERKEQYF	TGTGCCAGCAGCAGCCATGAACGCAAGGAGCAGTACTTC
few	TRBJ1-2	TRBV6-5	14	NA	CASQRARGPYGYTF	TGTGCCAGTCAAAGGGCCAGGGGTCCCTATGGCTACACCTTC
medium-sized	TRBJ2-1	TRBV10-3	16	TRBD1	CAISEGLGQGINEQFF	TGTGCCATCAGTGAAGGCCTGGGACAGGGTATCAATGAGCAGTTCTTC
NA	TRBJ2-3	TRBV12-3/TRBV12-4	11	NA	CASRGRDTQYF	TGTGCCAGCAGAGGGAGGGATACGCAGTATTTT
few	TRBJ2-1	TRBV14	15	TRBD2	CASSQGLATYNEQFF	TGTGCCAGCAGCCAAGGACTAGCGACTTACAATGAGCAGTTCTTC
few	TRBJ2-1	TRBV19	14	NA	CASSPAGRRDEQFF	TGTGCCAGTAGTCCTGCGGGACGGCGGGATGAGCAGTTCTTC
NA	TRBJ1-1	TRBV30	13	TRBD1	CAWSVQGARSTIF	TGTGCCTGGAGTGTTCAGGGGGCGCGGAGTACGATCTTT
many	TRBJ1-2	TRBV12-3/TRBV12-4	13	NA	CASSLSQNYGYTF	TGTGCCAGCAGTTTGTCACAGAACTATGGCTACACCTTC
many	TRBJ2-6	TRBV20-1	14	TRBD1	CSATDRAGANVLTF	TGCAGTGCTACGGACAGGGCTGGGGCCAACGTCCTGACTTTC
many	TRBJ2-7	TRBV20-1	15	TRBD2	CSATEGGLASYEQYF	TGCAGTGCTACCGAGGGAGGGCTTGCATCCTACGAGCAGTACTTC
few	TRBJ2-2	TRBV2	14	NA	CASSERLNTGELFF	TGTGCCAGCAGTGAACGCTTGAACACCGGGGAGCTGTTTTTT
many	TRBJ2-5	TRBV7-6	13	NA	CASRVSGEETQYF	TGTGCCAGCAGGGTGTCAGGGGAGGAGACCCAGTACTTC
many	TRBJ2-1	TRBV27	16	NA	CASSLLTGWASNEQFF	TGTGCCAGCAGTCTTCTTACAGGGTGGGCTAGTAATGAGCAGTTCTTC
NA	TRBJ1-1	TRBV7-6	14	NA	CASSMTEGRVEAFF	TGTGCCAGCAGCATGACAGAGGGGCGGGTTGAAGCTTTCTTT
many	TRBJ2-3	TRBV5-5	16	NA	CASSTRGGGGSDTQYF	TGTGCCAGCAGCACACGAGGGGGGGGTGGGTCAGATACGCAGTATTTT
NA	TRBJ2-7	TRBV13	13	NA	CASSRNQGYEQYF	TGTGCCAGCAGCCGAAATCAGGGTTACGAGCAGTACTTC
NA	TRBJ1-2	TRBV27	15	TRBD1	CASSLLRGLNYGYTF	TGTGCCAGCAGTTTACTTAGGGGGCTTAACTATGGCTACACCTTC
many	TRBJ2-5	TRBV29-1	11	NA	CSVIPQETQYF	TGCAGCGTTATCCCACAAGAGACCCAGTACTTC
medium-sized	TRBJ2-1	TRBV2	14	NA	CASSVGSSYNEQFF	TGTGCCAGCTCGGTGGGAAGCTCCTACAATGAGCAGTTCTTC
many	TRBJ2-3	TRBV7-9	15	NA	CASSLAGAFTDTQYF	TGTGCCAGCAGCTTAGCGGGGGCCTTCACAGATACGCAGTATTTT
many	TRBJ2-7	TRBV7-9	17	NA	CASSLVNLGGSAYEQYF	TGTGCCAGCAGCTTAGTTAACCTGGGGGGTAGCGCCTACGAGCAGTACTTC
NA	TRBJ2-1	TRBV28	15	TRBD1	CASSLSGTASNEQFF	TGTGCCAGCAGTTTGTCCGGGACAGCTAGTAATGAGCAGTTCTTC
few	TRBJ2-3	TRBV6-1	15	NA	CASSESLRETYTQYF	TGTGCCAGCAGTGAGTCCCTCCGCGAGACATATACGCAGTATTTT
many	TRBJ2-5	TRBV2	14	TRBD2	CASNGRAYQETQYF	TGTGCCAGCAACGGGAGGGCGTACCAAGAGACCCAGTACTTC
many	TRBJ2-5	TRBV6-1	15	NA	CASSDRGLYQETQYF	TGTGCCAGCAGTGACAGGGGACTGTACCAAGAGACCCAGTACTTC
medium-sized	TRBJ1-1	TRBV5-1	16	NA	CASSPQPGQPNTEAFF	TGCGCCAGCAGCCCACAACCGGGACAACCGAACACTGAAGCTTTCTTT
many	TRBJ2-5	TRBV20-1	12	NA	CSARDFFSTQYF	TGCAGTGCGAGGGACTTCTTCTCGACCCAGTACTTC
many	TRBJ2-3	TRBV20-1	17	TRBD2	CSASSPTSGSYADTQYF	TGCAGTGCTAGCTCGCCTACTAGCGGGAGTTACGCAGATACGCAGTATTTT
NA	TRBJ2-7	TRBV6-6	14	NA	CASSLVSATYEQYF	TGTGCCAGCAGTTTGGTATCGGCAACCTACGAGCAGTACTTC
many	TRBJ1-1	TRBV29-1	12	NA	CSVLSGGTEAFF	TGCAGCGTTTTGTCGGGAGGCACTGAAGCTTTCTTT
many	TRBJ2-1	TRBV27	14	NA	CASSGYPMPDEQFF	TGTGCCAGCAGTGGATACCCCATGCCCGATGAGCAGTTCTTC
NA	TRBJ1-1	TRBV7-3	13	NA	CASSRGLGAEAFF	TGTGCCAGCAGCAGGGGACTTGGGGCTGAAGCTTTCTTT
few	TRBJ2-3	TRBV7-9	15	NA	CASSLAGQSTDTQYF	TGTGCCAGCAGCTTAGCGGGACAAAGCACAGATACGCAGTATTTT
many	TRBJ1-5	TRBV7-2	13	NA	CASSKTGVGNQHF	TGTGCCAGCAGCAAAACCGGGGTCGGGAACCAGCATTTT
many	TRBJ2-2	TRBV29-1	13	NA	CSVEEGNTGELFF	TGCAGCGTTGAAGAGGGGAACACCGGGGAGCTGTTTTTT
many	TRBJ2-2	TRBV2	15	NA	CASSPDYGNTGELFF	TGTGCCAGCAGCCCAGACTATGGTAACACCGGGGAGCTGTTTTTT
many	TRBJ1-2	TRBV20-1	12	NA	CSAPTDNYGYTF	TGCAGTGCACCGACAGATAACTATGGCTACACCTTC
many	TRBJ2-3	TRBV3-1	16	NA	CASSQDLQEFTDTQYF	TGTGCCAGCAGCCAAGATCTCCAGGAATTCACAGATACGCAGTATTTT
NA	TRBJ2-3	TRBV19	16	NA	CASSPQGQRGGDTQYF	TGTGCCAGTAGCCCGCAGGGACAGCGGGGCGGAGATACGCAGTATTTT
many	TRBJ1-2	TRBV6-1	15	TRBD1	CASSEGFGRGYGYTF	TGTGCCAGCAGTGAAGGATTCGGCAGGGGGTATGGCTACACCTTC
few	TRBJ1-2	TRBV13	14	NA	CASSYPTDNYGYTF	TGTGCCAGCAGCTACCCGACGGACAACTATGGCTACACCTTC
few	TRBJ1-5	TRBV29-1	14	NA	CSVTGGVGNQPQHF	TGCAGCGTGACGGGGGGAGTCGGCAATCAGCCCCAGCATTTT
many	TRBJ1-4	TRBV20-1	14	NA	CSARDKESGQKLFF	TGCAGTGCTAGAGATAAAGAGTCGGGCCAAAAACTGTTTTTT
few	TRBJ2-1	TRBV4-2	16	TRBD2	CASSQELAGAYNEQFF	TGTGCCAGCAGCCAAGAACTAGCGGGAGCCTACAATGAGCAGTTCTTC